This is a list of T cell receptor beta chains from one sample in a study of low-dose radiotherapy and immunotherapy resistance in tumors. Via MiXCR, TCRdb re-called the reads, giving one row per CDR3 protein. The sample holds 80,000 to 95,000 distinct CDR3 sequences, more than 8% seen once. The sample in question was PBMCs, obtained before treatment. Source of these receptors: a male donor with prostate cancer. Each CDR3 is given with its conserved first and last residue. A D gene is named only where the DNA matches it firmly. For some rows the clone size is stated as once, few or many, or as a class when expanded; others skip it.

TGTGCCAGTACCCCTGGACAGGCCTCTGGGGCCAACGTCCTGACTTTC | CASTPGQASGANVLTF | TRBD1 | many | TRBJ2-6 | TRBV19
TGTGCCAGCAGCCCAGTTGGACAGGGGAGGGGTGAGCAGTTCTTC | CASSPVGQGRGEQFF | TRBD1 | many | TRBJ2-1 | TRBV7-9
TGTGCCAGCAGCGCTCGGGGTAATGAAAAACTGTTTTTT | CASSARGNEKLFF | . | many | TRBJ1-4 | TRBV7-2
TGTGCCAGCAGAATATTCCCTAGCTCCTACGAGCAGTACTTC | CASRIFPSSYEQYF | . | many | TRBJ2-7 | TRBV27
TGTGCCTGGAGCCGCGCGGGACATTCCCCCACAGATACGCAGTATTTT | CAWSRAGHSPTDTQYF | . | many | TRBJ2-3 | TRBV30
TGTGCCAGCATGGTTGGCGGAAGCTCCTACGAGCAGTACTTC | CASMVGGSSYEQYF | . | many | TRBJ2-7 | TRBV28
TGTGCCAGCAGCCAAGCACGCAATCAGCCCCAGCATTTT | CASSQARNQPQHF | . | many | TRBJ1-5 | TRBV4-2
TGCAGTGCTAGTGCTTATGAGACCCAGTACTTC | CSASAYETQYF | . | many | TRBJ2-5 | TRBV20-1
TGCGCCAGCACCGAGTTCGGACAGGGGGCGCGGGGCTACACCTTC | CASTEFGQGARGYTF | TRBD1 | many | TRBJ1-2 | TRBV10-2
TGCAGCGCAGCAGGGGTGAGCTATGGCTACACCTTC | CSAAGVSYGYTF | . | many | TRBJ1-2 | TRBV29-1
TGTGCCAGCTCCTTTGGGCCTAGCGGGATCTTAGAGACCCAGTACTTC | CASSFGPSGILETQYF | TRBD2 | . | TRBJ2-5 | TRBV5-5
TGTGCCAGCAGCCTCCCAAGGCGTACCGGAAAGAATTCACCCCTCCACTTT | CASSLPRRTGKNSPLHF | . | many | TRBJ1-6 | TRBV13
TGTGCCACCAGTCTAGCGGGTGGCAATGAGCAGTTCTTC | CATSLAGGNEQFF | TRBD2 | . | TRBJ2-1 | TRBV24-1
TGTGCCAGCAGCCCCCTCTTCGGGACTAGCGGGTTTGAGCAGTTCTTC | CASSPLFGTSGFEQFF | TRBD2 | few | TRBJ2-1 | TRBV12-3/TRBV12-4
TGTGCCAGCAGCCAAGTCAGAAATTCACCCCTCCACTTT | CASSQVRNSPLHF | . | many | TRBJ1-6 | TRBV14
TGCGCCAGCAGCTTAGGGACAGGGGCCTACGAGCAGTACTTC | CASSLGTGAYEQYF | TRBD1 | many | TRBJ2-7 | TRBV5-1
TGTGCCAGCAGCTCGTCCGGGACTGCTTACAATGAGCAGTTCTTC | CASSSSGTAYNEQFF | . | many | TRBJ2-1 | TRBV7-9
TGCGCCAGCAGCTTGGCCACGGGGCAGGGCGGGGAGCTGTTTTTT | CASSLATGQGGELFF | . | many | TRBJ2-2 | TRBV5-1
TGTGCCAGTAGCTTGCCGAACTACAATGAGCAGTTCTTC | CASSLPNYNEQFF | . | many | TRBJ2-1 | TRBV19
TGCAGCGCTAGGGGACAGATCCAAGAGACCCAGTACTTC | CSARGQIQETQYF | TRBD1 | many | TRBJ2-5 | TRBV29-1
TGTGCCAGCAGCGGATCTGGAGGGAATAATTCACCCCTCCACTTT | CASSGSGGNNSPLHF | . | many | TRBJ1-6 | TRBV28
TGTGCCAGCAGGGAACTAGTTGGGGGCGAGCAGTACTTC | CASRELVGGEQYF | . | many | TRBJ2-7 | TRBV7-9
TGTGCCAGCAGTTTCCATCCATGGACGAAAAAGCGGGAGGGCCGAGAGACCCAGTACTTC | CASSFHPWTKKREGRETQYF | TRBD2 | many | TRBJ2-5 | TRBV28
TGTGCCAGCAGGGAACAGGGGGGAAATAATTCACCCCTCCACTTT | CASREQGGNNSPLHF | TRBD1 | many | TRBJ1-6 | TRBV28
TGTGCCAGCAGTTTGAACGTAGAGTACAATGAGCAGTTCTTC | CASSLNVEYNEQFF | . | . | TRBJ2-1 | TRBV27
TGTGCCAGCAGCTTTGCCGGAAGAAAAGAGACCCAGTACTTC | CASSFAGRKETQYF | . | many | TRBJ2-5 | TRBV5-4
TGTGCCATCAGGCCCCCGGGACAGGGGAGAGGCTACGAGCAGTACTTC | CAIRPPGQGRGYEQYF | TRBD1 | few | TRBJ2-7 | TRBV10-3
. | CASSFGTGAILF | . | many | TRBJ2-7 | TRBV12-3/TRBV12-4
TGTGCCAGCAGCTCGTCGTACGCGGGAGTCTACGAGCAGTACTTC | CASSSSYAGVYEQYF | TRBD2 | many | TRBJ2-7 | TRBV7-9
TGTGCCAGCAGTTACTCGGAGTATAATTCACCCCTCCACTTT | CASSYSEYNSPLHF | . | many | TRBJ1-6 | TRBV6-6
TGTGCCACCCTTTCACGGGAAAAACTGTTTTTT | CATLSREKLFF | . | many | TRBJ1-4 | TRBV19
TGTGCCAGCACCTGGACAGGGCGGGGCACTGAAGCTTTCTTT | CASTWTGRGTEAFF | TRBD1 | . | TRBJ1-1 | TRBV4-2
TGTGCCAGCTCAACTCTTTCAGGGAGCAATCAGCCCCAGCATTTT | CASSTLSGSNQPQHF | . | many | TRBJ1-5 | TRBV18
TGTGCCAGCAGCCAGAGTCCGGGCAATCAGCCCCAGCATTTT | CASSQSPGNQPQHF | . | many | TRBJ1-5 | TRBV12-3/TRBV12-4
TGTGCCAGCAGCTTAGTAGCGGGGACAGTTGCAGAGACCCAGTACTTC | CASSLVAGTVAETQYF | . | many | TRBJ2-5 | TRBV7-2
TGTGCCAGCAGTTCGCAACAGGGGGCGAGTTATGAAAAACTGTTTTTT | CASSSQQGASYEKLFF | TRBD1 | . | TRBJ1-4 | TRBV28
TGTGCCAGCAGCCAACTGCGGGCTGCCGAGCAGTACTTC | CASSQLRAAEQYF | . | . | TRBJ2-7 | TRBV14
TGTGCCAGCAGACAGGGGGAGACCCAGTACTTC | CASRQGETQYF | TRBD1 | many | TRBJ2-5 | TRBV2
TGTGCCAGCAGTTTTCCCACTAGCGGGACGCAGTATTTT | CASSFPTSGTQYF | TRBD2 | many | TRBJ2-3 | TRBV12-3/TRBV12-4
TGTGCCACCAGCAGAGACCCCGGAGCCTTGACCGGGGAGCTGTTTTTT | CATSRDPGALTGELFF | . | many | TRBJ2-2 | TRBV15
TGTGCCAGCAGCCAAGAGCTATCCGCCAGAACCGGGGAGCTGTTTTTT | CASSQELSARTGELFF | . | many | TRBJ2-2 | TRBV4-2
TGTGCCTGGAGCAGGGACTATGGCTACACCTTC | CAWSRDYGYTF | . | many | TRBJ1-2 | TRBV30